What follows is one T cell receptor beta chain and its context. Here immunoSEQ multiplex PCR was the method, and the copy in TCRdb shows in-frame clones only, minus some. The table lists 200,000 or so clones, approximately 91% of them singletons. The data were taken from a study of T cell responses to AZD1222 COVID-19 vaccine. This CDR3 has 13 amino acids. The germline gives CDR1 LNHNV, CDR2 YYDKDF (reference sequence). Trimming shortened V by 0 bases and J by 4 bases, and 6 bases separated the two germline ends. The V gene is TRBV15, the J gene TRBJ2-5; D is undetermined. This specimen was peripheral blood, taken on day 0 of AZD1222 vaccination. The receptor comes from an adult in good health. The CDR3 here is CATSRDIRETQYF. The CDR3 DNA reads TGTGCCACCAGCAGAGATATAAGAGAGACCCAGTACTTC.